This is a list of T cell receptor beta chains from one sample in a study of T cell changes during pregnancy in multiple sclerosis. Sequenced by immunoSEQ multiplex PCR; TCRdb stores in-frame clones only, minus some. Of some 64,000 clones in the sample, about 91% were seen once. The source was peripheral blood, collected in the first trimester of pregnancy. The receptors were gathered from a female donor with multiple sclerosis, enrolled in a pregnancy study. The CDR3 runs from the conserved cysteine through the conserved F or W. D genes are given only for firm matches. For some rows the clone size is stated as once, few or many, or as a class when expanded; others skip it.

J gene | V gene | D gene | clone size | CDR3 DNA | CDR3 protein
TRBJ1-1 | TRBV30 | . | few | TGTGCCTGGAGGAGGCACACTGAAGCTTTCTTT | CAWRRHTEAFF
TRBJ2-7 | TRBV2 | TRBD2 | once | TGTGCCAGCAGGGGAGGGGAATCCTACGAGCAGTACTTC | CASRGGESYEQYF
TRBJ1-2 | TRBV2 | . | once | TGTGCCAGCAGCGCCACAAGGGCGGGAGAAGGCTACACCTTC | CASSATRAGEGYTF
TRBJ2-7 | TRBV6-6 | TRBD1 | few | TGTGCCAGCAGTTCCAGGGGACAGGCTGAGCAGTACTTC | CASSSRGQAEQYF
TRBJ1-1 | TRBV9 | TRBD1 | once | TGTGCCAGCAGTGTAGGTCCTACAGGGGCGTACACTGAAGCTTTCTTT | CASSVGPTGAYTEAFF
TRBJ2-1 | TRBV6-6 | TRBD2 | . | TGTGCCAGCAGGCCTAAGCGGACTAGCGGGGACAATGAGCAGTTCTTC | CASRPKRTSGDNEQFF
TRBJ2-7 | TRBV28 | TRBD1 | . | TGTGCCAGCACCCCGCGCCAGGGGGCAAACGAGCAGTACTTC | CASTPRQGANEQYF
TRBJ2-6 | TRBV6-6 | TRBD2 | . | TGTGCCAGCAGTTCGTCTAGCGGCTTATCCAACGTCCTGACTTTC | CASSSSSGLSNVLTF
TRBJ1-5 | TRBV11-2 | . | . | TGTGCCAGCAGCTTAACAGGGAAGGTCAATCAGCCCCAGCATTTT | CASSLTGKVNQPQHF
TRBJ1-5 | TRBV30 | . | . | TGTGCCTGGAGTGTACCTTCGGGATTGGGTCAGCCCCAGCATTTT | CAWSVPSGLGQPQHF
TRBJ2-1 | TRBV29-1 | TRBD2 | . | TGCAGCGTTGAAGATAGCGGGAGTTCCTACAATGAGCAGTTCTTC | CSVEDSGSSYNEQFF
TRBJ2-7 | TRBV4-1 | TRBD1 | . | TGCGCCAGCAGCCAAGGCGGGTTGGGACAGGGAGTCTACGAGCAGTACTTC | CASSQGGLGQGVYEQYF
TRBJ1-5 | TRBV5-5 | . | . | TGTGCCAGCAGCTTGGAACCCGGGGTTCACAATCAGCCCCAGCATTTT | CASSLEPGVHNQPQHF
TRBJ1-5 | TRBV6-1 | TRBD1 | few | TGTGCCAGCAGTGAAACAGGGGGTAATCAGCCCCAGCATTTT | CASSETGGNQPQHF
TRBJ2-7 | TRBV5-1 | . | . | TGCGCCAGCAGCTTAAGTTTCCCCTACGAGCAGTACTTC | CASSLSFPYEQYF
TRBJ1-4 | TRBV6-1 | . | . | TGTGCCAGCAGTGAAATTATGGACAGACAAAATGAAAAACTGTTTTTT | CASSEIMDRQNEKLFF
TRBJ2-7 | TRBV4-2 | . | . | TGTGCCAGCAGCCAAGTGGGCTACCCTATATACGAGCAGTACTTC | CASSQVGYPIYEQYF
TRBJ1-1 | TRBV7-3 | TRBD1 | . | TGTGCCAGCAGCCATAATCGGCGGGACAGGGGTTGGGACACTGAAGCTTTCTTT | CASSHNRRDRGWDTEAFF
TRBJ2-1 | TRBV7-6 | . | . | TGTGCCAGCAGCCTCAGGTTAGGCCGGAACAATGAGCAGTTCTTC | CASSLRLGRNNEQFF